This TCR beta chain was identified during a study of glioma-infiltrating T cells after dendritic cell vaccination. Regarding time point: after dendritic cell vaccination, including at tumor progression/relapse. Measured with immunoSEQ multiplex PCR; TCRdb has only the in-frame clones, and not every one. The sample includes about 94,000 clones, less than 90% of them seen just once. The CDR3 loop spans 17 amino acids. The V end was cut by 1 base, the J end by 6 bases, with 19 bases between. In germline, CDR1 is LNHDA, CDR2 SQIVND (reference sequence). Sequences were derived from blood, sampled after dendritic cell vaccination. This sequence originates from a human donor with glioblastoma. The chain has TRBV19 and TRBJ1-5; tentative D call: TRBD1 (5 bases). The CDR3 here is CASSIVAGVKRPQPQHF. Here the CDR3 DNA reads TGTGCCAGTAGTATAGTAGCGGGGGTCAAAAGGCCTCAGCCCCAGCATTTT.